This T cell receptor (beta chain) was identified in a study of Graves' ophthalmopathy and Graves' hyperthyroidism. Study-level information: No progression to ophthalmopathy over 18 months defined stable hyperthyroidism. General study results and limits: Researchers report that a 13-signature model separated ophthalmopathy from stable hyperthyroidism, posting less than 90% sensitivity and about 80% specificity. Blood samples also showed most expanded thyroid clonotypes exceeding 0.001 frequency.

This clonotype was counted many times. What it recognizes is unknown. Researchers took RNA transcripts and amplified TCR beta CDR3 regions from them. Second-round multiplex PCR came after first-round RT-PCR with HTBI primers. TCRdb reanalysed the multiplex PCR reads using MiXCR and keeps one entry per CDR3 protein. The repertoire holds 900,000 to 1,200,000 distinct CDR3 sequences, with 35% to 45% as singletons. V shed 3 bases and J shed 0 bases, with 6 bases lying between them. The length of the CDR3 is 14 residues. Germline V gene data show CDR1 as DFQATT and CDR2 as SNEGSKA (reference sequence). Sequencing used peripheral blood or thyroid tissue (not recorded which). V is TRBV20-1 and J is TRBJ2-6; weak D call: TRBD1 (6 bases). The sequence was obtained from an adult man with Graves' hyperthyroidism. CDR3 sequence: CSARDSSGANVLTF. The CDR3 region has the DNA TGCAGTGCTAGGGACAGCTCTGGGGCCAACGTCCTGACTTTC.